The sequence of this TCR beta chain was determined in a study of blood T cell repertoires in COVID-19. About the research overall: Both acute and convalescent COVID-19 samples were obtained from the United States, Italy and Spain. PBMCs, B-cell-depleted T cells, or T cells provided the cDNA or gDNA that made up the material.

Trimming at V came to 0 bases and at J to 5 bases, leaving 3 bases not matched to a gene. Germline V gene data show CDR1 as SGHRS and CDR2 as YFSETQ. The CDR3 spans 14 residues. Authors' analysis steps: For nucleated cells, counts were estimated from reference gene primer amplification. Only in-frame clones appear in the TCRdb table, and some are missing; sequencing was by immunoSEQ multiplex PCR. That table gives V, J and clone size, and the DNA gave D and trimming. The sample holds about 140,000 clones, over 70% seen once. V and J are TRBV5-1 and TRBJ2-3; 7 nucleotides agree with TRBD1. Sequenced sample: peripheral blood. The sequence was obtained from a woman aged 60 to 75 with acute or convalescent COVID-19. In DNA, the CDR3 is TGCGCCAGCAGCTTGGAACAGGGGCTAGATACGCAGTATTTT. Its protein product is CASSLEQGLDTQYF.